This is a list of T cell receptor beta chains from one sample in a study of blood T cell repertoires in COVID-19. Profiling relied on immunoSEQ multiplex PCR, and the TCRdb table lists in-frame clones only, not all of them. This sample yields about 100,000 clones, of which more than 65% are seen a single time; about an eighth belongs to the top ten. The sequencing sample was made of peripheral blood. The source of these receptors is a woman aged 65 to 85 with acute or convalescent COVID-19. CDR3s include the opening cysteine and the closing phenylalanine or tryptophan. A D gene is named only where the DNA matches it firmly. Expanded clones are given a class, and other clones once, few, many or no size at all.

TRBJ2-2,.,.,TRBV7-8,TGTGCCAGCAGCTTATCAGGTGTCCACCGGGAGCTGTTTTTT,CASSLSGVHRELFF
TRBJ1-5,.,.,TRBV7-3,TGTGCCAGCAGCTTGGGTGGACAGATGAATCAGCCCCAGCATTTT,CASSLGGQMNQPQHF
TRBJ1-1,.,.,TRBV19,TGTGCCAGTAGTCCCCGTTCCGGTGAAGCTTTCTTT,CASSPRSGEAFF
TRBJ1-1,.,.,TRBV18,TGTGCCAGCTCACGTGAAGGGGGAAGAACTGAAGCTTTCTTT,CASSREGGRTEAFF
TRBJ2-3,few,TRBD2,TRBV10-3,TGTGCCATCAGTGACCCCTTGGCCCTAGCGGGAGGAGATACGCAGTATTTT,CAISDPLALAGGDTQYF
TRBJ1-5,.,TRBD1,TRBV5-5,TGTGCCAGCAGCTTGGAGACAGGGGATCATAAGCCCCAGCATTTT,CASSLETGDHKPQHF
TRBJ2-2,.,TRBD1,TRBV10-1,TGCGCCAGCAGTGAGCTTCGGGTGACAGGGCGGAACACCGGGGAGCTGTTTTTT,CASSELRVTGRNTGELFF
TRBJ1-4,.,TRBD1,TRBV27,TGTGCCAGCAGAAATCTAGCCGGGACAGGGGTTCATGAAAAACTGTTTTTT,CASRNLAGTGVHEKLFF
TRBJ2-1,once,TRBD2,TRBV10-2,TGCGCCAGCCATACTAGCGGGGGTTACAATGAGCAGTTCTTC,CASHTSGGYNEQFF
TRBJ2-3,.,.,TRBV7-9,TGTGCCAGCAGCTTAATCGGAGATACGCAGTATTTT,CASSLIGDTQYF
TRBJ2-3,.,.,TRBV27,TGTGCCAGCAGTTACCTCGCAGGTTACACAGATACGCAGTATTTT,CASSYLAGYTDTQYF
TRBJ2-1,.,TRBD2,TRBV6-2/TRBV6-3,TGTGCCAGCAGTCCAAATAGACTAGCGGGGGGCGGGTATGAGCAGTTCTTC,CASSPNRLAGGGYEQFF
TRBJ2-3,.,TRBD2,TRBV7-8,TGTGCCAGCAGCTTCTTTGGGGGGGGAAGCACAGATACGCAGTATTTT,CASSFFGGGSTDTQYF
TRBJ2-7,once,TRBD2,TRBV10-3,TGTGCCATCAGCGAGCGGGAATCGGCCGAGCAGTACTTC,CAISERESAEQYF
TRBJ2-7,.,TRBD1,TRBV19,TGTGCCAGTAGTATAGTCGGGACAGGCCACTACGAGCAGTACTTC,CASSIVGTGHYEQYF
TRBJ1-1,.,TRBD1,TRBV29-1,TGCGGCTCTCTTCATCCGGGACAGACTGAAGCTTTCTTT,CGSLHPGQTEAFF
TRBJ2-3,.,TRBD1,TRBV19,TGTGCCAGTAGTCCTCGGACAGGTTTGTTCGATACGCAGTATTTT,CASSPRTGLFDTQYF
TRBJ2-5,.,TRBD2,TRBV6-6,TGTGCCACCCTCCTAGCGGGGGTCCAAGAGACCCAGTACTTC,CATLLAGVQETQYF
TRBJ2-5,.,TRBD1,TRBV5-1,TGCGCCAGCAGCCCGACAGGGGGGCCAGAGACCCAGTACTTC,CASSPTGGPETQYF
TRBJ1-1,few,TRBD1,TRBV10-3,TGTGCCATCAGTGAGTCGCCATTTCACCCGAAGAAACAGGGGGAGGAGGACACTGAAGCTTTCTTT,CAISESPFHPKKQGEEDTEAFF
TRBJ2-7,.,TRBD2,TRBV5-1,TGCGCCAGCAGCTTGGGACTAGCGGGGGGGCCCTACGAGCAGTACTTC,CASSLGLAGGPYEQYF
TRBJ2-3,.,TRBD1,TRBV19,TGTGCCAGTAGAGATACAGGGGGCATTGGCACAGATACGCAGTATTTT,CASRDTGGIGTDTQYF
TRBJ1-2,.,.,TRBV7-8,TGTGCCAGCAGCCCCCCAGTGGGTACACGGAGGGATGGCTACACCTTC,CASSPPVGTRRDGYTF
TRBJ1-2,.,.,TRBV28,TGTGCCAGCAGGTCCGCCGGGGTTGGCTACACCTTC,CASRSAGVGYTF
TRBJ1-5,.,TRBD1,TRBV5-6,TGTGCCAGCAGCCCTGGACAGGGGATTGAGCCCCAGCATTTT,CASSPGQGIEPQHF
TRBJ1-2,.,.,TRBV14,TGTGCCAGCAGCCAAGGACAGTACTATGGCTACACCTTC,CASSQGQYYGYTF
TRBJ1-4,.,TRBD1,TRBV5-6,TGTGCCAGCAGCTTTCAGGGGGTTGGCGAAAAACTGTTTTTT,CASSFQGVGEKLFF
TRBJ1-1,.,.,TRBV5-1,TGCGCCAGCACCTCTGCCGGGGTTAGAACTGAAGCTTTCTTT,CASTSAGVRTEAFF
TRBJ1-6,.,.,TRBV3-1/TRBV3-2,TGTGCCAGCAGCCGAGGTGTACAGGGCCCACCCCTCCACTTT,CASSRGVQGPPLHF
TRBJ2-2,.,.,TRBV7-3,TGTGCCAGCAGCTTAGGAGTTTCTACCGGGGAGCTGTTTTTT,CASSLGVSTGELFF
TRBJ2-3,few,TRBD2,TRBV5-1,TGCGCCAGCAGCTTGGTAGCGGGAAGGTCAGATACGCAGTATTTT,CASSLVAGRSDTQYF
TRBJ2-1,few,.,TRBV5-6,TGTGCCAGCAGCTGGCCTCGGAGGGCGCGGTATGAGCAGTTCTTC,CASSWPRRARYEQFF
TRBJ1-1,.,.,TRBV19,TGTGCCAGTAGTATACGGGGTGAAACTGAAGCTTTCTTT,CASSIRGETEAFF
TRBJ1-1,.,.,TRBV19,TGTGCCAGTTTCGACACCCCCGACACTGAAGCTTTCTTT,CASFDTPDTEAFF
TRBJ2-3,.,.,TRBV5-1,TGCGCCACCGGGGCCGGTGGGGGGGGCGCTACAGATACGCAGTATTTT,CATGAGGGGATDTQYF
TRBJ1-5,few,TRBD1,TRBV19,TGTGCCAGTAGCCCGACAGGGTCGAATCAGCCCCAGCATTTT,CASSPTGSNQPQHF
TRBJ2-1,.,.,TRBV18,TGTGCCAGCTCACCACGATCGACAGACAATGAGCAGTTCTTC,CASSPRSTDNEQFF
TRBJ1-5,.,TRBD1,TRBV5-1,TGCGCCAGCAGCTTGGGAACTTCCGGGACAGGGGTGGACCAGCCCCAGCATTTT,CASSLGTSGTGVDQPQHF
TRBJ1-1,few,TRBD1,TRBV6-5,TGTGCCAGCAGGATCGGACAGGGTGGCACTGAAGCTTTCTTT,CASRIGQGGTEAFF
TRBJ1-6,.,.,TRBV3-1/TRBV3-2,TGTGCCAGCAGCCCCCTACCGTTCAATTCACCCCTCCACTTT,CASSPLPFNSPLHF
TRBJ2-3,.,.,TRBV5-4,TGTGCCAGCAGCTCCTTTATAATCAGGGGAGCAGATACGCAGTATTTT,CASSSFIIRGADTQYF
TRBJ2-4,.,TRBD1,TRBV3-1/TRBV3-2,TGTGCCAGCAGCCAAGAGAGGCAGGACAGGGGCATTCAGTACTTC,CASSQERQDRGIQYF
TRBJ1-6,once,.,TRBV7-2,TGTGCCAGCAAGGTGAACAGGAGCTCCTATAATTCACCCCTCCACTTT,CASKVNRSSYNSPLHF
TRBJ2-4,.,TRBD2,TRBV9,TGTGCCAGCAGCATCGGGACTAGCGGGGGGGTAGGAGCCAAAAACATTCAGTACTTC,CASSIGTSGGVGAKNIQYF
TRBJ1-2,.,.,TRBV4-3,TGCGCCAGCAGCCAAGATATACTCGCAGGGGACGGCTATGGCTACACCTTC,CASSQDILAGDGYGYTF
TRBJ1-4,.,.,TRBV2,TGTGCCAGCCATCGGGGATTAAATGAAAAACTGTTTTTT,CASHRGLNEKLFF
TRBJ1-1,.,.,TRBV7-6,TGTGCCAGCAGCCCGGGTGTGGTAAGGACTGAAGCTTTCTTT,CASSPGVVRTEAFF
TRBJ1-1,.,.,TRBV28,TGTGCCAGCAGTGTCCCCCGCGGGAACACTGAAGCTTTCTTT,CASSVPRGNTEAFF